These T cell receptor beta chains were read from a single sample in a study of blood T cells in healthy people across ages. From the 5' RACE reads, TCRdb called clonotypes with MiXCR, one entry per CDR3 protein. The repertoire holds roughly 800,000 distinct CDR3 sequences, with 40% to 65% as singletons. Sequenced: blood. These receptors originate from a man at least 80 years old in good health. Each CDR3 is given with its conserved first and last residue. For some rows the clone size is stated as once, few or many, or as a class when expanded; others skip it.

v_gene,abundance,CDR3aa
TRBV5-5,-,CASSSPGAVKEKLFF
TRBV28,-,CASSGDRALGYGYTF
TRBV29-1,few,CSVAQSLYNEQFF
TRBV6-1,-,CASSVSIRGGVGETQYF
TRBV7-9,-,CASSSLVAGLETQYF
TRBV29-1,-,CSGTQGATEAFF
TRBV6-5,-,CASSYAGGDNEQFF
TRBV3-1,few,CASSQAGDGYTF
TRBV11-2,-,CASSSFRGAKAKNIQYF
TRBV4-2,-,CASSLRTQDYEQYF